This TCR beta chain emerged from a study of T cell responses to AZD1222 COVID-19 vaccine (dated by TCRdb to the early 2020s). Turning to the overall study: AZD1222 recipients with second doses at about 4 weeks or about 12 weeks were pooled, because spike-specific TCR depth and breadth did not differ between schedules. Trial participants were enrolled into age subgroups of 18-55, 56-69 and 70-plus years, which contained approximately 150, 28 and 58 TCR-sequenced participants, respectively. TCR sequencing was performed for 230 to 250 trial participants, of whom roughly 200 were given two doses of AZD1222 and approximately 25 were given two doses of MenACWY control vaccine. Here is what the overall study found, with its caveats: After two AZD1222 doses, both the breadth and the depth of spike-specific TCRs were significantly higher than at day 0 and than in MenACWY recipients. In the small 56-69-year group, the increase in depth fell short of significance, most likely because of low power. Participants were mostly white British, with more females than males. The authors suggested clonal diversity may have been underestimated. Reportedly, close to half of the unique spike-specific TCRs recognized epitopes lying outside the regions that are mutated in the B.1.351 and B.1.1.7 variants. CD4 TCRs associated with the vaccine covered the entire spike protein, and the dominant responses were in regions 160-218 and 743-854. Because no day 14 peak-response samples were available, the repertoires could be characterized only after the peak T cell response. Only five or six AZD1222 recipients were SARS-CoV-2 seropositive at baseline, limiting conclusions about previously exposed vaccinees.

The CDR3 regions of human TCRbeta chains were subjected to immunosequencing. The study's processing was this. Repertoire TCRs were matched against a reference library of SARS-CoV-2-specific TCRs generated with the MIRA antigen-specificity platform. Breadth meant the fraction of unique TCRs that were SARS-CoV-2-associated, whereas depth meant the fraction of total T cells that were SARS-CoV-2-associated. Each spike-specific TCR was assigned to its reactive spike region and to a CD4 or CD8 class using the MIRA data. Log10-transformed breadth and depth values were compared by one-way ANOVA with Sidak's multiple comparisons tests. Imported from immuneACCESS, the table was reduced by TCRdb to in-frame sequences with V and J called. These copies leave out some clones; in studies compared against another copy, an unresolved V gene accounts for under half, and the cause of the remainder is not known. V, J and clone size were drawn from that table, and D and trimming were deduced from the DNA. This sample is represented by 95,000 to 130,000 clones; around nine tenths of them were singletons. The ten largest make up about 8.8% of the sample.

Notes on this clone: Its cognate antigen has yet to be identified. No much larger clone exists at a distance of one base, and base qualities are not known.

Germline trimming: 4 bases from V, 5 bases from J; junction bases outside gene matches: 11. There are 15 amino acids in the CDR3, from cysteine to phenylalanine inclusive. Here the CDR3 DNA is all that survives: 45 bases in frame from base 1. CDR1 and CDR2 are drawn from the germline V gene: SGHRS, YFSETQ. The time point label, read with the paper, signifies: baseline before first vaccination. The vaccinee samples were drawn from two UK trials, COV001 and COV002, one of which was a single-blind randomized controlled phase 2/3 trial testing AZD1222 (ChAdOx1 nCoV-19) in healthy adults. For TCRbeta chain sequencing, PBMC samples were collected from trial participants at day 0 and at day 28 after the second dose.

This clonotype was obtained from an adult in good health. The sequence joins TRBV5-1 to TRBJ2-5; 7 central nucleotides agree with TRBD2. Specimen: peripheral blood, collected on day 0 of AZD1222 vaccination. The CDR3 region has the sequence CASSRRSGEGETQYF. The sequence in DNA is TGCGCCAGCAGCCGAAGGAGCGGGGAGGGGGAGACCCAGTACTTC.